Included here is one TCR beta chain sequence, with context. Its target is not known. Germline V lookup: CDR1 SGHDT, CDR2 YYEEEE. This CDR3 comprises 13 residues. V was shortened by 0 bases and J by 7 bases, with 11 bases between the two germline ends. This entry comes from a study of cytomegalovirus exposure and HLA in healthy donors. Study as a whole: Unique TCRs from HLA-typed donors, 85 million to 100 million of them, were held in an early data release. General study results and limits: Donors were assumed by presence/absence analyses to have roughly uniform sequencing depth.

PCR primers comprised 60 Vbeta and 13 Jbeta primers. The protocol was immunoSEQ multiplex PCR, while the TCRdb copy is restricted to in-frame clones and leaves out a portion. The sample has about 110,000 clones, more than 75% seen once. The origin of this receptor is a man aged 25-40 years in good health and CMV-seropositive. The chain joins TRBV5-6 to TRBJ2-7; the D is unclear. The specimen was PBMCs. CDR3: CASSLGHNTEQYF. As DNA, the CDR3 is TGTGCCAGCAGCTTGGGGCACAACACGGAGCAGTACTTC. The full variable domain, with the rest looked up from reference TRBV5-6 and TRBJ2-7, is DAGVTQSPTHLIKTRGQQVTLRCSPKSGHDTVSWYQQALGQGPQFIFQYYEEEERQRGNFPDRFSGHQFPNYSSELNVNALLLGDSALYLCASSLGHNTEQYFGPGTRLTVT.